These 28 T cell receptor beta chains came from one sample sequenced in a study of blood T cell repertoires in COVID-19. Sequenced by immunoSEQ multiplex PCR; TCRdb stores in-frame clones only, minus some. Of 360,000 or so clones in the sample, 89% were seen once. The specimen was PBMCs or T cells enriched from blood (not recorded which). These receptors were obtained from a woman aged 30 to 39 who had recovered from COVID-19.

In nucleotides, the CDR3 is TGTGCCAGCTCATGGGGACAGGGGAACACTGAAGCTTTCTTT. Its protein is CASSWGQGNTEAFF. The rearrangement uses TRBV18 and TRBJ1-1; TRBD1 agrees at 9 bases. The V gene's germline CDR1 is KGHSH and CDR2 LQKENI. Losses at the gene ends were 5 bases for V and 1 base for J; bases not matched to a gene: 2. CDR3 size: 14 residues.

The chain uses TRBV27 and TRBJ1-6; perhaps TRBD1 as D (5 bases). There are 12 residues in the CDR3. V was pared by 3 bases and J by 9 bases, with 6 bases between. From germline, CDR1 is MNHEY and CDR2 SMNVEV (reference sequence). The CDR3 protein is CASSLGPSPLHF. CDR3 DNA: TGTGCCAGCAGTTTGGGGCCTTCACCCCTCCACTTT.

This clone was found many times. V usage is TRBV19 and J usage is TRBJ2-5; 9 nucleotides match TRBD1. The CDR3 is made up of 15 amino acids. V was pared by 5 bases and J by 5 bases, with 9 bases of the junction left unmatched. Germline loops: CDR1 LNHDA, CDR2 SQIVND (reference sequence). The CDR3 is CASSSSGTGLETQYF. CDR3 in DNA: TGTGCCAGTAGTTCAAGCGGGACAGGGCTTGAGACCCAGTACTTC.

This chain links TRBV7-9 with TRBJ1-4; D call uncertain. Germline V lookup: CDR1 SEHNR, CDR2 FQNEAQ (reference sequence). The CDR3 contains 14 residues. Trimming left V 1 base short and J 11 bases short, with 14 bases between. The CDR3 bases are TGTGCCAGCAGCTTAGTCGGGGTAGAAAAGAAACTGTTTTTT. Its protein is CASSLVGVEKKLFF.

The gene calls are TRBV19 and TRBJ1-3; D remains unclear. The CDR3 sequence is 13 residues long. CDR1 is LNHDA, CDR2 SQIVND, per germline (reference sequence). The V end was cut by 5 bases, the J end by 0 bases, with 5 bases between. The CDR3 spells CASSYSSGNTIYF. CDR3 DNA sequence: TGTGCCAGTAGTTATTCCTCTGGAAACACCATATATTTT.

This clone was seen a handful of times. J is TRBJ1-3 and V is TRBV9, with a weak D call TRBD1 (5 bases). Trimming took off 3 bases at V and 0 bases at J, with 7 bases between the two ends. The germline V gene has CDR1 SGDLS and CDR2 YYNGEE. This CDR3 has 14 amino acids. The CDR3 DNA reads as TGTGCCAGCAGCGACAGGAGCTCTGGAAACACCATATATTTT. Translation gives CASSDRSSGNTIYF. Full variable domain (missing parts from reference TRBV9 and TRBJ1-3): DSGVTQTPKHLITATGQRVTLRCSPRSGDLSVYWYQQSLDQGLQFLIQYYNGEERAKGNILERFSAQQFPDLHSELNLSSLELGDSALYFCASSDRSSGNTIYFGEGSWLTVV.

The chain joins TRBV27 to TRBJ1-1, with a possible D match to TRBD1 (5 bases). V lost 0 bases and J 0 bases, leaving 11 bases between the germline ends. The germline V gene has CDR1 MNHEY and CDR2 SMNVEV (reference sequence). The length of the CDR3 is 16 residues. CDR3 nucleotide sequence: TGTGCCAGCAGTTTATCGCAGGGTAACATGAACACTGAAGCTTTCTTT. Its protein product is CASSLSQGNMNTEAFF.

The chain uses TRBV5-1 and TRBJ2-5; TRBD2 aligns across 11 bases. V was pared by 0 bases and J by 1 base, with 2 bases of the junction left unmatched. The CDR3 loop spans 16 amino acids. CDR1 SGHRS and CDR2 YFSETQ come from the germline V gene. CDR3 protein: CASSLGGLAAQETQYF. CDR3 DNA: TGCGCCAGCAGCTTGGGGGGACTAGCGGCCCAAGAGACCCAGTACTTC.

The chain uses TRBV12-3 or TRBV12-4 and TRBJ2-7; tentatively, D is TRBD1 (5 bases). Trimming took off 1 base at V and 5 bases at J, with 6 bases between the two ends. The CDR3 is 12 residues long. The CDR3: CASSLEGNEQYF. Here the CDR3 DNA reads TGTGCCAGCAGTTTAGAGGGGAACGAGCAGTACTTC.

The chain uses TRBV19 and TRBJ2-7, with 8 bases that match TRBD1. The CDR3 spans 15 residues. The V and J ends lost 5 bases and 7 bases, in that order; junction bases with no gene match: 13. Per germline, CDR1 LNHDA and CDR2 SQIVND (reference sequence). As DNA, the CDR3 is TGTGCCAGTAGTTCCAACCTGAGGACAGGGAGGGAGCAGTACTTC. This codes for CASSSNLRTGREQYF.

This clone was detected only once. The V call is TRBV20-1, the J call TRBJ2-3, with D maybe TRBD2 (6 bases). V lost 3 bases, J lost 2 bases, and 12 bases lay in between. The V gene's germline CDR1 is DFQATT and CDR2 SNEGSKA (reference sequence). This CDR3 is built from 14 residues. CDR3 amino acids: CSASAGLNTDTQYF. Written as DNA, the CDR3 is TGCAGTGCTAGTGCGGGACTCAACACAGATACGCAGTATTTT.

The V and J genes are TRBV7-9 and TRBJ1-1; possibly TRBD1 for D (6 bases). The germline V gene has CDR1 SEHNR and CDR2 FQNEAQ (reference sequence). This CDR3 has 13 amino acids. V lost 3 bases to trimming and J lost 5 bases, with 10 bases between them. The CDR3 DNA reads TGTGCCAGCAGCTTCCAGGGGTGGACTGAAGCTTTCTTT. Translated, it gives CASSFQGWTEAFF.

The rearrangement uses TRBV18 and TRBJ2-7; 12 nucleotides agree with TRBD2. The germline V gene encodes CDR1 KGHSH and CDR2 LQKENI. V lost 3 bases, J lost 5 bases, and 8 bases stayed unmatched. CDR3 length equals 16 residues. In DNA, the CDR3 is TGTGCCAGCTCACCCCCACTAGCGGGAGGTTCCGACGAGCAGTACTTC. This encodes CASSPPLAGGSDEQYF. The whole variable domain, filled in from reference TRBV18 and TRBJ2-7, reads NAGVMQNPRHLVRRRGQEARLRCSPMKGHSHVYWYRQLPEEGLKFMVYLQKENIIDESGMPKERFSAEFPKEGPSILRIQQVVRGDSAAYFCASSPPLAGGSDEQYFGPGTRLTVT.

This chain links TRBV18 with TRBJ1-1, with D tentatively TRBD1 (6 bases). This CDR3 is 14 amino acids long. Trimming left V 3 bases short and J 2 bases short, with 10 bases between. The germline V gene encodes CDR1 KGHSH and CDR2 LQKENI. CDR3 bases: TGTGCCAGCTCACCGCAGGGGAGAAACACTGAAGCTTTCTTT. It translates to CASSPQGRNTEAFF.

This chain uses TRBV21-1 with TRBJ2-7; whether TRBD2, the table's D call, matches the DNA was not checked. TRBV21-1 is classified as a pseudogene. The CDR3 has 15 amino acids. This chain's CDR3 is CASSKWASGGYEQYF. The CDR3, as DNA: TGTGCCAGCAGCAAATGGGCTAGCGGGGGCTACGAGCAGTACTTC.

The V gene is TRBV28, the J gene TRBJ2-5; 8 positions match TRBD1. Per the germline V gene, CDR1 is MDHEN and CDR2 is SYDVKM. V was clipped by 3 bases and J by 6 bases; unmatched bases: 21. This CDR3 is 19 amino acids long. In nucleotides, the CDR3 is TGTGCCAGCAGTTTTCGGATAGGTGGGACAGGAGAGAGTGGTCAGACCCAGTACTTC. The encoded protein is CASSFRIGGTGESGQTQYF.

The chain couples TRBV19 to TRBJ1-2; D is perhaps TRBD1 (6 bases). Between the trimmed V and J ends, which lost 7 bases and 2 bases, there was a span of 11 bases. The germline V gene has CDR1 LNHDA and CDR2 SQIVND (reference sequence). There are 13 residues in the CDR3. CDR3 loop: CASKVQGNYGYTF. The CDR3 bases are TGTGCCAGTAAGGTACAGGGCAACTATGGCTACACCTTC.

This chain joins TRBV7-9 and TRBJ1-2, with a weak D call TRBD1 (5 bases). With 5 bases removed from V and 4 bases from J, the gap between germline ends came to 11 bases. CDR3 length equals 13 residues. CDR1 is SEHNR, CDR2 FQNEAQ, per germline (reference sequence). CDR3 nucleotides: TGTGCCAGCAGCCTCCGACAGCTCTATGGCTACACCTTC. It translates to CASSLRQLYGYTF.

For the CDR3, the DNA is TGTGCCAGCGGACAGGGGGCAGGAGATACGCAGTATTTT. The encoded protein is CASGQGAGDTQYF. The chain recombines TRBV19 with TRBJ2-3; 11 bases line up with TRBD1. The CDR3 is 13 amino acids. V trimming: 9 bases; J trimming: 5 bases; junction bases outside the gene matches: 4. The germline gives CDR1 LNHDA, CDR2 SQIVND (reference sequence).

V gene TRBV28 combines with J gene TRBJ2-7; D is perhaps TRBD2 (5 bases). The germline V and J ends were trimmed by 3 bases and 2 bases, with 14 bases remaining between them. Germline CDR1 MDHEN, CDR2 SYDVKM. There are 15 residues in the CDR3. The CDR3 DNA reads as TGTGCCAGCAGTTTTCCCCTCGGACTGACCTACGAGCAGTACTTC. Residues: CASSFPLGLTYEQYF.

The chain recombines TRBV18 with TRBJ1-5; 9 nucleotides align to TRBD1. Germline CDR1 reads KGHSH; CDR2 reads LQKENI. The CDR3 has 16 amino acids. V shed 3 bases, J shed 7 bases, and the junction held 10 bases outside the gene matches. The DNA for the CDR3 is TGTGCCAGCTCACCGACCAGACAGGGGGTGGGACAGCCCCAGCATTTT. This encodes CASSPTRQGVGQPQHF.

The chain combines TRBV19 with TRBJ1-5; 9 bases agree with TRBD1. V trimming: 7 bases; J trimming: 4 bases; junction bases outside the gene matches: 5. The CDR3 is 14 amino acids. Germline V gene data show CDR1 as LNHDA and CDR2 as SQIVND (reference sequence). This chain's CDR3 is CASKRGQGNQPQHF. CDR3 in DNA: TGTGCCAGTAAAAGAGGACAGGGGAATCAGCCCCAGCATTTT.

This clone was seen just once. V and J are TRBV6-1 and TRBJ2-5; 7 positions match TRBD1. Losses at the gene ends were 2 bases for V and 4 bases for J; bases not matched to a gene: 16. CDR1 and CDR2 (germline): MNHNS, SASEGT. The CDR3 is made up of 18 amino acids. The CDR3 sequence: CASSELLPGQPIGETQYF. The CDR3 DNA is TGTGCCAGCAGTGAACTATTACCGGGACAGCCCATAGGAGAGACCCAGTACTTC.

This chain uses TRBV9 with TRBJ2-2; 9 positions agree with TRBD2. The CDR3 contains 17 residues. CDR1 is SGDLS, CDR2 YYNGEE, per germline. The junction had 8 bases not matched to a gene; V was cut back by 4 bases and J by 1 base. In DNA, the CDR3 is TGTGCCAGCAGCTCCAGGGCGGGAGGGGTGAACACCGGGGAGCTGTTTTTT. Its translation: CASSSRAGGVNTGELFF.

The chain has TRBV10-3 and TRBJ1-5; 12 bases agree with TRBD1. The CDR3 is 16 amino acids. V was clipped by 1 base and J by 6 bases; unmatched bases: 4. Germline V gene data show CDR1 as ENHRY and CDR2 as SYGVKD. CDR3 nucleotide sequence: TGTGCCATCAGTGAGTGGGGACAGGGGGCCGGTCAGCCCCAGCATTTT. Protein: CAISEWGQGAGQPQHF.

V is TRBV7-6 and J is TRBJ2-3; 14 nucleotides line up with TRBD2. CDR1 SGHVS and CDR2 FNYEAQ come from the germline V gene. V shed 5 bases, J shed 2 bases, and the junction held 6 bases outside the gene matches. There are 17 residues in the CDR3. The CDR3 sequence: CASSPRGLAGATDTQYF. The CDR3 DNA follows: TGTGCCAGCAGCCCACGGGGACTAGCGGGGGCCACAGATACGCAGTATTTT.

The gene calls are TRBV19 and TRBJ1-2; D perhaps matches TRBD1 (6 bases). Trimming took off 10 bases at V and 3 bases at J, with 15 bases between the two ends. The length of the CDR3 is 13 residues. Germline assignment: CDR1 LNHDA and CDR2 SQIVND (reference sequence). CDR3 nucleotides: TGTGCCACTGCGGACAGCCTATACTATGGCTACACCTTC. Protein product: CATADSLYYGYTF.

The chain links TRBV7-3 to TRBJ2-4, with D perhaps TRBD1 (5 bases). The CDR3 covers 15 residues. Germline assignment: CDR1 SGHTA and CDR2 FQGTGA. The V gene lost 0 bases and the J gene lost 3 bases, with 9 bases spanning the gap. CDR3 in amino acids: CASSLTGANKNIQYF. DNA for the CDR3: TGTGCCAGCAGCTTAACAGGGGCGAACAAAAACATTCAGTACTTC.